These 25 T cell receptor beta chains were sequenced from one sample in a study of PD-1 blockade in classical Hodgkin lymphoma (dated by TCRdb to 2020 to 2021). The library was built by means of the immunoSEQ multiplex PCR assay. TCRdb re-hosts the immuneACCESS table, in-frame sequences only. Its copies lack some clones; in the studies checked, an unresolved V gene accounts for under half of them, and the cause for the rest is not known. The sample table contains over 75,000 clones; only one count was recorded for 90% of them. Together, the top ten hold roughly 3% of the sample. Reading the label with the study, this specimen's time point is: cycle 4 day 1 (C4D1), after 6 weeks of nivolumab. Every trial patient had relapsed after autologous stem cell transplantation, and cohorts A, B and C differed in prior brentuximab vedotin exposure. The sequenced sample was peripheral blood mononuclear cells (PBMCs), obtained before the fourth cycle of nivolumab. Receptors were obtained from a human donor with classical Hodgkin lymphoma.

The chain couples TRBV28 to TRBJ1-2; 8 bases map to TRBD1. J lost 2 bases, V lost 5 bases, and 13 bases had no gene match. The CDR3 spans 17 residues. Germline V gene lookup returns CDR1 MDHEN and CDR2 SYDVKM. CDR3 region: CASSGMDRALFNYGYTF. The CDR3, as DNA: TGTGCCAGCAGTGGAATGGACAGGGCCCTCTTCAACTATGGCTACACCTTC.

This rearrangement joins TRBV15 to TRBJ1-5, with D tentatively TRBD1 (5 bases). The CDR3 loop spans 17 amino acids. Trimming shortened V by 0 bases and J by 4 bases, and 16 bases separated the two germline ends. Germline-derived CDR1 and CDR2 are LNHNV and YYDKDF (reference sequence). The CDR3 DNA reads TGTGCCACCAGCAGAGATCTTATTTGGGACTCAAATCAGCCCCAGCATTTT. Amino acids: CATSRDLIWDSNQPQHF.

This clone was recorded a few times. CDR3 DNA sequence: TGTGCCAGCAGCTTGGTAGCGGGGGCTTTGACCTACGAGCAGTACTTC. It codes for CASSLVAGALTYEQYF. The chain couples TRBV11-1 to TRBJ2-7; 9 nucleotides match TRBD2. CDR3 length: 16 amino acids. Germline CDR1 and CDR2: SGHAT and FQDESV (reference sequence). Trimming cost V 3 bases and J 2 bases; bases outside gene matches: 8.

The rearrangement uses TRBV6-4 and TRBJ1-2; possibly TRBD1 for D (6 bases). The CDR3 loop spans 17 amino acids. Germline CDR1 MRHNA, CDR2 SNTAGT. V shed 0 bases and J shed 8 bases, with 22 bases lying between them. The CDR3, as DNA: TGTGCCAGCAGTGACTCGAGCTCAGGGGCCGACATGCGGGGCTACACCTTC. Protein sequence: CASSDSSSGADMRGYTF.

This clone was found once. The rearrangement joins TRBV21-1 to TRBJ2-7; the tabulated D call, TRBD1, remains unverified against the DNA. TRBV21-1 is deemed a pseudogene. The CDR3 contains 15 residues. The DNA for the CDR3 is TGTGCCAGCAGCAAAGGACAGGTCAGCTCCTACGAGCAGTACTTC. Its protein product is CASSKGQVSSYEQYF.

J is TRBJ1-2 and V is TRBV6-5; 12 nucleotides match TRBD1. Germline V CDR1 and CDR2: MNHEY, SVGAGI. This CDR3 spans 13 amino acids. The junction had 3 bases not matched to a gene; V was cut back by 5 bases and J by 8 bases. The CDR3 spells CASSPGTGGGYTF. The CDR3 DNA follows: TGTGCCAGCAGTCCCGGGACAGGGGGCGGCTACACCTTC.

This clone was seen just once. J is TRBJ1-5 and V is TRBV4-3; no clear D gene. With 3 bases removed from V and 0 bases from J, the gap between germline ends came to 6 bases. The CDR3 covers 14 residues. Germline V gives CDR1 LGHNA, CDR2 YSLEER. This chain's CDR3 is CASSQTTSNQPQHF. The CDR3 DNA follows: TGCGCCAGCAGCCAGACAACTAGCAATCAGCCCCAGCATTTT.

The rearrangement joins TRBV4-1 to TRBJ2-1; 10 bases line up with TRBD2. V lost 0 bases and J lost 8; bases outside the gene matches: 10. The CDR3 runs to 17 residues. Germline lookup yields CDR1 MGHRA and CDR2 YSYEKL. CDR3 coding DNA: TGCGCCAGCAGCCAAGATCTCGGAGCGGGGGGGCCAGATGAGCAGTTCTTC. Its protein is CASSQDLGAGGPDEQFF.

Here the CDR3 DNA reads TGTGCCACCAGACTAGCGGGGGGTGAGACCCAGTACTTC. As protein: CATRLAGGETQYF. This chain connects TRBV27 to TRBJ2-5, with 13 bases matching TRBD2. CDR1 is MNHEY, CDR2 SMNVEV, per germline (reference sequence). Trimming removed 10 bases from V and 5 bases from J; junction bases left unmatched: 4. CDR3 length equals 13 residues.

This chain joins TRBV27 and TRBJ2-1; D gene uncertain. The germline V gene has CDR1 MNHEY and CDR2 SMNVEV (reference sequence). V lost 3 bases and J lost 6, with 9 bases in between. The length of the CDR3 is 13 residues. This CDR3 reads CASSFGVGNEQFF. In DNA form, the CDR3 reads TGTGCCAGCAGTTTTGGGGTTGGCAATGAGCAGTTCTTC.

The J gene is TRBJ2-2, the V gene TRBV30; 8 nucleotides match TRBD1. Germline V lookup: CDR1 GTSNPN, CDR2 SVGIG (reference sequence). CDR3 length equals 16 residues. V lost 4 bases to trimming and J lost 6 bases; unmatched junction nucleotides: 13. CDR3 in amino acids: CAWKSGGARRAGELFF. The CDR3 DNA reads TGTGCCTGGAAGTCAGGGGGCGCAAGGAGGGCCGGGGAGCTGTTTTTT. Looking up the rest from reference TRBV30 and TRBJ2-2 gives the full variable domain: SQTIHQWPATLVQPVGSPLSLECTVEGTSNPNLYWYRQAAGRGLQLLFYSVGIGQISSEVPQNLSASRPQDRQFILSSKKLLLSDSGFYLCAWKSGGARRAGELFFGEGSRLTVL.

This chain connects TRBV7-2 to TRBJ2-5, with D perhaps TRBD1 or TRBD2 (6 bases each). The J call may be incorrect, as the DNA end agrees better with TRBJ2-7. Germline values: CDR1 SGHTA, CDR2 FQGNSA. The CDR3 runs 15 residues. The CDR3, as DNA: TGTGCCAGCACCGGGGGCGCGGACAGTGCCTACGAGCAGTACTTC. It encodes CASTGGADSAYEQYF.

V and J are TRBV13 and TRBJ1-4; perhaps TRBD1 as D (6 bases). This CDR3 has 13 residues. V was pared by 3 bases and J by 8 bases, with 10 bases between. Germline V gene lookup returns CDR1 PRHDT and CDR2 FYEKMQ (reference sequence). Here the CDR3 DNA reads TGTGCCAGCAGCTTCTGGGGGCGGGAAAAACTGTTTTTT. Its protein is CASSFWGREKLFF.

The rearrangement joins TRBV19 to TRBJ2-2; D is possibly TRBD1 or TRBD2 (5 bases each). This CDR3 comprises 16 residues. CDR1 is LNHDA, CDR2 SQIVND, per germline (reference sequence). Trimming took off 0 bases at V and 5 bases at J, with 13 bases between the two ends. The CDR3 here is CASSIDNVGVTGELFF. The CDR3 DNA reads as TGTGCCAGTAGTATAGATAACGTGGGGGTGACCGGGGAGCTGTTTTTT.

Written as DNA, the CDR3 is TGTGCCAGCAGCCCCCGGGACAGACCGAACACCGGGGAGCTGTTTTTT. Protein: CASSPRDRPNTGELFF. This chain connects TRBV7-9 to TRBJ2-2; TRBD1 matches 7 bases. This CDR3 contains 16 residues. V shed 5 bases and J 0 bases; nucleotides not matched to a gene: 6. Germline-derived CDR1 and CDR2 are SEHNR and FQNEAQ (reference sequence).

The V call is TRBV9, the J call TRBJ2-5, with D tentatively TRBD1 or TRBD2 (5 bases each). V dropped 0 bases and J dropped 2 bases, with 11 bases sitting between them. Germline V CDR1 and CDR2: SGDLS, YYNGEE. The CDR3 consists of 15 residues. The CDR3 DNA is TGTGCCAGCAGCGTAGTGGGGGTCCAGCAAGAGACCCAGTACTTC. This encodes CASSVVGVQQETQYF.

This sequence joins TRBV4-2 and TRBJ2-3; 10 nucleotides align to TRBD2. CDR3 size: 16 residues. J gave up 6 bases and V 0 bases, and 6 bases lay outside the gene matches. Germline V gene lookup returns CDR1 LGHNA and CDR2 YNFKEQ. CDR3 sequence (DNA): TGTGCCAGCAGCCAAGATGAAGCGGGGGGGCCGGATACGCAGTATTTT. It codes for CASSQDEAGGPDTQYF.

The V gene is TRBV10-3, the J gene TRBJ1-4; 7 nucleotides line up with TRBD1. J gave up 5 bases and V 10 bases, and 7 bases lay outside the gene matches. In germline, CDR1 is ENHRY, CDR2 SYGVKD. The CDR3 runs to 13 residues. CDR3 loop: CATAGGGNEKLFF. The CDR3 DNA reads TGTGCCACCGCAGGGGGAGGGAATGAAAAACTGTTTTTT.

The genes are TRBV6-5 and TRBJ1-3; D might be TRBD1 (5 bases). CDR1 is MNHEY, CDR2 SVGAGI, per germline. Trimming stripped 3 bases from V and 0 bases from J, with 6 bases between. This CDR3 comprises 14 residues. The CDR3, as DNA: TGTGCCAGCAGTTATAGGGGCTCTGGAAACACCATATATTTT. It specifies CASSYRGSGNTIYF.

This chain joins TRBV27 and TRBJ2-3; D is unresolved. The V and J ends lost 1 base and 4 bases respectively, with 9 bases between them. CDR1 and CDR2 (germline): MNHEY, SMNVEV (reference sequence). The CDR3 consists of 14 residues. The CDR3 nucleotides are TGTGCCAGCAGTTTATACGGCCGTTCAGATACGCAGTATTTT. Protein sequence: CASSLYGRSDTQYF.

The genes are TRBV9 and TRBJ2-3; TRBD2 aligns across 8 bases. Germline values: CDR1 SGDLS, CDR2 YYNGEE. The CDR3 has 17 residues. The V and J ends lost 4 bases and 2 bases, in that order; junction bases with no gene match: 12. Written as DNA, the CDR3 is TGTGCCAGCAGCTTCAGCGGGGGCCATTTGTACACAGATACGCAGTATTTT. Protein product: CASSFSGGHLYTDTQYF. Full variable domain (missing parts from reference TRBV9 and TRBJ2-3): DSGVTQTPKHLITATGQRVTLRCSPRSGDLSVYWYQQSLDQGLQFLIQYYNGEERAKGNILERFSAQQFPDLHSELNLSSLELGDSALYFCASSFSGGHLYTDTQYFGPGTRLTVL.

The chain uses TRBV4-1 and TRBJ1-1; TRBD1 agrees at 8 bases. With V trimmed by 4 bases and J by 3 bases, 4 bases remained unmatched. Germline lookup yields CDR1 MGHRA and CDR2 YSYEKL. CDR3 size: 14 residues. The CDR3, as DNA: TGCGCCAGCAGCCCCGTGGACAGGGACACTGAAGCTTTCTTT. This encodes CASSPVDRDTEAFF.

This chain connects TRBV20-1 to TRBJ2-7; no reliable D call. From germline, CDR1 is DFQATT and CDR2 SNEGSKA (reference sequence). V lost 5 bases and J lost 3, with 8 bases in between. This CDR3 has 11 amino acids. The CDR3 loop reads CSAPESYEQYF. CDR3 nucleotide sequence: TGCAGTGCTCCGGAGAGCTACGAGCAGTACTTC.

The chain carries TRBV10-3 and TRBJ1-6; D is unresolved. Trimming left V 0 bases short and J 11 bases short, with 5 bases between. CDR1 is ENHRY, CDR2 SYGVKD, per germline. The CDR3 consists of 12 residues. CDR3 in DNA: TGTGCCATCAGTGAGTCGAGTCCACCCCTCCACTTT. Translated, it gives CAISESSPPLHF.

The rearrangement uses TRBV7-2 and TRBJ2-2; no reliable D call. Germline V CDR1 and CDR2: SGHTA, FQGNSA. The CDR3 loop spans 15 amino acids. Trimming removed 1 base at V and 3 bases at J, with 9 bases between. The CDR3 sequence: CASSLDPTYTGELFF. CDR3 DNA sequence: TGTGCCAGCAGCTTAGACCCCACTTACACCGGGGAGCTGTTTTTT.